This TCR beta chain originates from a study of identical twins. TCRdb independently ran MiXCR on the 5' RACE reads; one entry per CDR3 protein. The repertoire has 200,000 to 300,000 distinct CDR3 sequences, roughly a tenth of them found once; the top ten carry approximately 9.1%. All donors were healthy Caucasians. Germline V lookup: CDR1 LGHNA, CDR2 YNFKEQ. The CDR3 has 17 residues. V lost 1 base to trimming and J lost 1 base, with 14 bases between them. The J gene is TRBJ1-5, the V gene TRBV4-2, with D possibly being TRBD1 (6 bases). The sample was memory T cells sorted from blood. The TCR comes from a man aged 50-60 years in good health. Written as DNA, the CDR3 is TGTGCCAGCAGCCAAGCCTTCGGGGGGCAGAGCAATCAGCCCCAGCATTTT. Its protein is CASSQAFGGQSNQPQHF.